Detailed here is one T cell receptor beta chain. Its specific antigen is unknown. No much larger clone is present one base from it, and per-base qualities are unavailable. For sequencing of the TCRbeta CDR3 region, genomic DNA was extracted from the sorted cells. The immunoSEQ Assay was used for sequencing of TCRbeta CDR3 regions. Not all clones reach the TCRdb copy of this immuneACCESS table, which keeps in-frame sequences only. Checked studies attribute under half of the gap to unresolved V genes and leave the rest unexplained. For this sample the table gives over 70,000 clones, of which approximately 83% were detected only once. Roughly 2.1% of the sample rests with the top ten. The data were taken from a study of OX40 agonist ivuxolimab in advanced cancers. Describing the broader study: Ivuxolimab, which targeted the costimulatory receptor OX40 (CD134), was an agonistic, fully human IgG2 monoclonal antibody. Prior anti-PD-1, anti-PD-L1 or anti-CTLA-4 therapy was permitted, and approximately 40% of dose-escalation patients had received checkpoint inhibitors. Partial responses occurred in three dose-escalation patients: two with cutaneous melanoma and one with hepatocellular carcinoma. The purpose of peripheral TCRbeta sequencing was to test whether ivuxolimab changed TCR sequence diversity and led to clonal T-cell expansion. Among the approximately 54 dose-escalation patients, some 20 had hepatocellular carcinoma, approximately 15 melanoma, 9 renal cell carcinoma and 9 head and neck cancer. A male proportion of roughly 80% and a mean age of about 60 years, ranging from 23 to 79, were recorded for the dose-escalation cohort. Intravenous ivuxolimab was administered to patients every 2 weeks at six dose levels: 0.01, 0.1, 0.3, 1.5, 3 and 10 mg/kg. The paper covers the monotherapy dose-escalation part of the phase I ivuxolimab trial, which included N of about 51 patients. What the work shows at the level of the full study, not this receptor alone: The antigen specificity of the peripheral T cells that underwent clonal expansion was not determined. Low levels of normalized T-cell clonal expansion were also shown by some nonresponding patients. At doses of 0.1 to 3.0 mg/kg, clonal expansion of both CD4+ and CD8+ blood T cells was observed from baseline to week 6. In the 0.1-3.0 mg/kg groups, partial responders were among the patients with the lowest normalized peripheral clonal expansion, particularly in CD8+ T cells. After ivuxolimab, more expanded clones were found on average in CD8+ T cells than in CD4+ T cells.

Patients with a history of autoimmune disease or receiving systemic immunosuppression were excluded from the trial. Peripheral blood for TCR sequencing was collected from all dose cohorts at baseline, on cycle 4 day 1, and on cycle 7 day 1. Samples came from an open-label, multicenter, first-in-human phase I dose-escalation trial of ivuxolimab. Adults with locally advanced or metastatic melanoma, renal cell carcinoma, hepatocellular carcinoma or head and neck squamous cell carcinoma were enrolled in the trial. Before TCR sequencing, CD4+ T cells and CD8+ T cells from peripheral blood were sorted into separate populations. The receptor comes from an adult with an advanced solid tumor such as melanoma, head and neck, liver or kidney cancer. This material consisted of CD4+ or CD8+ T cells sorted from blood, taken in a trial of the OX40 agonist ivuxolimab.

The CDR3 protein: CASSGYRGGNYGYTF. The nucleotides are TGTGCCAGCAGTGGATACAGGGGGGGAAACTATGGCTACACCTTC. Here the chain combines TRBV6-1 and TRBJ1-2; 8 bases in the junction line up with TRBD1. In the germline V gene, CDR1 corresponds to MNHNS and CDR2 to SASEGT. Spanning cysteine to phenylalanine, the CDR3 consists of 15 amino acids. The retained sequence is limited to the CDR3, 45 bases, with the frame set at the first base. Trimming removed 4 bases from V and 2 bases from J; the gene matches leave 6 bases unexplained.